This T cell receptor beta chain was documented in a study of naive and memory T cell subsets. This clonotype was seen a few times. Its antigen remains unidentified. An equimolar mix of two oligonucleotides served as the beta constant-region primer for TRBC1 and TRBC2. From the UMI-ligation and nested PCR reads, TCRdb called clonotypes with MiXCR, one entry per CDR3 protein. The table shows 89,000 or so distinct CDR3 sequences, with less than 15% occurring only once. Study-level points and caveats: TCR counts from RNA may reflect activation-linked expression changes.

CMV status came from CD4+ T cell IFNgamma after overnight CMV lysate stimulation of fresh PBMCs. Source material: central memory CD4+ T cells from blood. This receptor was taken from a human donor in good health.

The CDR3 region has the DNA TGTGCCAGCAGCTCCGGGGGACTAGCGGGAGTAGAGACCCAGTACTTC. As protein: CASSSGGLAGVETQYF. V usage is TRBV7-6 and J usage is TRBJ2-5; TRBD2 matches at 14 bases. Germline V gene sequence: CDR1 SGHVS, CDR2 FNYEAQ. Unmatched junction bases numbered 5, after V lost 4 bases and J lost 4 bases. The CDR3 is 16 residues long.